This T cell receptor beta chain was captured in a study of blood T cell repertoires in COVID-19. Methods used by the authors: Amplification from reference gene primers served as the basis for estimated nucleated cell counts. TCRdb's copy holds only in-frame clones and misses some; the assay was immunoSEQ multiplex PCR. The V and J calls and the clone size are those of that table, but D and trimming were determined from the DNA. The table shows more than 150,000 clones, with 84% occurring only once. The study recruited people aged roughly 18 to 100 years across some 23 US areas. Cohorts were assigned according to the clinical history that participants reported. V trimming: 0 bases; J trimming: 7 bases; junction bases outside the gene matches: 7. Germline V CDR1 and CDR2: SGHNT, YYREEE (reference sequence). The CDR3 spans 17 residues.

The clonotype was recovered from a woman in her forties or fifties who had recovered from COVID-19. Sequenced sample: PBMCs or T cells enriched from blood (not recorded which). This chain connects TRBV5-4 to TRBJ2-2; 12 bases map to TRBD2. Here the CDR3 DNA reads TGTGCCAGCAGCTTGGGCTCTAGCGGGGGGGACCTCGGGGAGCTGTTTTTT. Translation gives CASSLGSSGGDLGELFF.